The rows below give T cell receptor beta chains drawn from one sample of a study of blood T cell repertoires in COVID-19. Sequenced by immunoSEQ multiplex PCR; TCRdb stores in-frame clones only, minus some. The sample holds about 110,000 clones, about 89% seen once. The sequencing input was peripheral blood. The source is a man between 35 and 55 years old with acute or convalescent COVID-19. Each CDR3 is given with its conserved first and last residue. Each record gives: V gene, clone size, D gene, J gene, CDR3 DNA, CDR3 protein. D genes are given only for firm matches. Not all rows give a size; the values are once, few, many and, for expanded clones, a class.

V gene: TRBV11-2; clone size: NA; D gene: NA; J gene: TRBJ1-2; CDR3 DNA: TGTGCCAGCAGCCTAGAGCTCGGGGGGACGGGCTACACCTTC; CDR3 protein: CASSLELGGTGYTF
V gene: TRBV4-1; clone size: once; D gene: NA; J gene: TRBJ2-3; CDR3 DNA: TGCGCCAGCAGCTCGGGGAGCACAGATACGCAGTATTTT; CDR3 protein: CASSSGSTDTQYF
V gene: TRBV5-1; clone size: NA; D gene: NA; J gene: TRBJ1-1; CDR3 DNA: TGCGCCAGCAGCTTGAACAGTGAAGCTTTCTTT; CDR3 protein: CASSLNSEAFF
V gene: TRBV20-1; clone size: NA; D gene: NA; J gene: TRBJ2-3; CDR3 DNA: TGCAGTGCCTTAGTGCCAGATACGCAGTATTTT; CDR3 protein: CSALVPDTQYF
V gene: TRBV2; clone size: NA; D gene: TRBD1; J gene: TRBJ1-2; CDR3 DNA: TGTGCCAGCAGTTTGACAGGGGGCGGTTATGGCTACACCTTC; CDR3 protein: CASSLTGGGYGYTF
V gene: TRBV7-8; clone size: few; D gene: NA; J gene: TRBJ1-3; CDR3 DNA: TGTGCCAGCAGCTTAAGTGTCCAGGTCTCTGGAAACACCATATATTTT; CDR3 protein: CASSLSVQVSGNTIYF
V gene: TRBV10-3; clone size: NA; D gene: TRBD2; J gene: TRBJ2-1; CDR3 DNA: TGTGCCATCAGTGACTCGATCGGGGGGGCCGGCAATGAGCAGTTCTTC; CDR3 protein: CAISDSIGGAGNEQFF
V gene: TRBV2; clone size: NA; D gene: TRBD1; J gene: TRBJ2-5; CDR3 DNA: TGTGCCAGCAGTGATCAGGGGGCGCCGGAGACCCAGTACTTC; CDR3 protein: CASSDQGAPETQYF
V gene: TRBV11-3; clone size: few; D gene: NA; J gene: TRBJ2-2; CDR3 DNA: TGTGCCAGCAGCCCACAGGACACGAACACCGGGGAGCTGTTTTTT; CDR3 protein: CASSPQDTNTGELFF
V gene: TRBV6-5; clone size: NA; D gene: TRBD1; J gene: TRBJ1-2; CDR3 DNA: TGTGCCAGCAGTTGGACAGGGTACAACTATGGCTACACCTTC; CDR3 protein: CASSWTGYNYGYTF
V gene: TRBV5-1; clone size: NA; D gene: NA; J gene: TRBJ1-6; CDR3 DNA: TGCGCCAGCTCTACTGACCGCCTCGGGAATTCACCCCTCCACTTT; CDR3 protein: CASSTDRLGNSPLHF
V gene: TRBV4-3; clone size: NA; D gene: NA; J gene: TRBJ2-2; CDR3 DNA: TGCGCCAGCCAACGGTGGCAGGGCGATGCCGGGGAGCTGTTTTTT; CDR3 protein: CASQRWQGDAGELFF
V gene: TRBV11-3; clone size: NA; D gene: NA; J gene: TRBJ1-1; CDR3 DNA: TGTGCCAGCAGCTTGGGGGGTATGAACACTGAAGCTTTCTTT; CDR3 protein: CASSLGGMNTEAFF
V gene: TRBV10-3; clone size: NA; D gene: TRBD2; J gene: TRBJ2-3; CDR3 DNA: TGTGCCATCGGCGGCGGGGGGGCGGCAGATACGCAGTATTTT; CDR3 protein: CAIGGGGAADTQYF
V gene: TRBV6-1; clone size: NA; D gene: TRBD1; J gene: TRBJ1-2; CDR3 DNA: TGTGCCAGCAGTGATGTCGTGGGGACAGGGAACAACGGCTACACCTTC; CDR3 protein: CASSDVVGTGNNGYTF
V gene: TRBV6-1; clone size: NA; D gene: NA; J gene: TRBJ2-5; CDR3 DNA: TGTGCCAGCAGTGAAGACGAGATGAAAGTGACCCAGTACTTC; CDR3 protein: CASSEDEMKVTQYF
V gene: TRBV5-1; clone size: NA; D gene: TRBD2; J gene: TRBJ2-3; CDR3 DNA: TGCGCCAGCAGCCTCTTTTTTCGTCAACTAGCGGGAGAGGTAGATACGCAGTATTTT; CDR3 protein: CASSLFFRQLAGEVDTQYF
V gene: TRBV18; clone size: NA; D gene: TRBD1; J gene: TRBJ1-2; CDR3 DNA: TGTGCCAGCTCACAAGGGACAGGCTATGGCTACACCTTC; CDR3 protein: CASSQGTGYGYTF
V gene: TRBV2; clone size: once; D gene: NA; J gene: TRBJ2-1; CDR3 DNA: TGTGCCAGCAGTGAAAATTCGGGAGAATTGGGGAATGAGCAGTTCTTC; CDR3 protein: CASSENSGELGNEQFF
V gene: TRBV7-9; clone size: NA; D gene: NA; J gene: TRBJ1-5; CDR3 DNA: TGTGCCAGCAGCCTAGATAGTCAGCCCCAGCATTTT; CDR3 protein: CASSLDSQPQHF
V gene: TRBV6-1; clone size: NA; D gene: NA; J gene: TRBJ1-2; CDR3 DNA: TGTGCCAGCAGTGAAGCATCGGGGATTAACTATGGCTACACCTTC; CDR3 protein: CASSEASGINYGYTF
V gene: TRBV19; clone size: NA; D gene: NA; J gene: TRBJ2-2; CDR3 DNA: TGTGCCAGTACAAACACCGGGGAGCTGTTTTTT; CDR3 protein: CASTNTGELFF
V gene: TRBV11-2; clone size: NA; D gene: TRBD1; J gene: TRBJ1-5; CDR3 DNA: TGTGCCAGCAGCACGGGGACAGGGGTCAATCAGCCCCAGCATTTT; CDR3 protein: CASSTGTGVNQPQHF
V gene: TRBV7-6; clone size: NA; D gene: NA; J gene: TRBJ2-2; CDR3 DNA: TGTGCCAGCAGCCGCCTCTTAAGCGGCACCGGGGAGCTGTTTTTT; CDR3 protein: CASSRLLSGTGELFF